What follows are 11 T cell receptor beta chains derived from one specimen sequenced in a study of blood T cell repertoires in COVID-19. Data came from immunoSEQ multiplex PCR; TCRdb stores just in-frame clones and leaves some out. The table has nearly 95,000 clones, roughly 86% seen once. Specimen: peripheral blood. The receptors come from a human donor with acute or convalescent COVID-19. The donor label of this sample is uncertain.

V is TRBV5-1 and J is TRBJ2-5, with D possibly TRBD2 on 5 matching bases. CDR3 size: 15 residues. Between the trimmed V and J ends, which lost 4 bases and 2 bases, there was a span of 15 bases. The germline V gene encodes CDR1 SGHRS and CDR2 YFSETQ. The CDR3 loop reads CASSRTGRTQETQYF. CDR3 sequence (DNA): TGCGCCAGCAGCCGGACCGGACGGACTCAAGAGACCCAGTACTTC.

This chain connects TRBV5-1 to TRBJ1-6, with unresolved D. V was shortened by 4 bases and J by 0 bases, with 5 bases between the two germline ends. The CDR3 runs 14 residues. The germline CDR1 and CDR2 sequences are SGHRS and YFSETQ. CDR3 DNA: TGCGCCAGCAGCAGCCGCTCCTATAATTCACCCCTCCACTTT. Protein product: CASSSRSYNSPLHF.

The chain is built from TRBV7-7 and TRBJ2-5; TRBD2 is a possible D gene (5 bases). Germline loops: CDR1 SSHAT, CDR2 FNYEAQ (reference sequence). The CDR3 is 15 residues long. The V and J ends lost 2 bases and 1 base respectively, with 11 bases between them. CDR3 loop: CASSLYFGGQETQYF. The DNA of the CDR3 is TGTGCCAGCAGCTTATATTTCGGAGGCCAAGAGACCCAGTACTTC.

V usage is TRBV7-5 and J usage is TRBJ2-2; the table assigns TRBD2, which was not confirmed against the DNA. TRBV7-5 is noted as a pseudogene. The CDR3 runs 20 residues. In DNA form, the CDR3 reads TGTGTCAGAAGCTCACTAACTTTGAGCGGGGGGGCGGTAGATACCGGGGAGCTGTTTTTT. Protein product: CVRSSLTLSGGAVDTGELFF.

This clone was seen a handful of times. The rearrangement uses TRBV4-3 and TRBJ1-5; D is perhaps TRBD1 (5 bases). This CDR3 is built from 12 residues. The germline V gene encodes CDR1 LGHNA and CDR2 YSLEER. Trimming took 4 bases from V and 9 from J, leaving 10 bases between them. Written as DNA, the CDR3 is TGCGCCAGCAGCCCCCCCGGGGGGCCCCAGCATTTT. Amino acids: CASSPPGGPQHF.

This clone turned up a few times. This chain uses TRBV11-2 with TRBJ1-6; 8 positions agree with TRBD1. J was trimmed by 7 bases and V by 0 bases; bases with no gene match: 5. From germline, CDR1 is SGHAT and CDR2 FQNNGV. CDR3 length: 16 amino acids. CDR3 coding DNA: TGTGCCAGCAGCTTAGAGCTCTGGGACAGGAATTCACCCCTCCACTTT. Translating gives CASSLELWDRNSPLHF. Looking up the rest from reference TRBV11-2 and TRBJ1-6 gives the full variable domain: EAGVAQSPRYKIIEKRQSVAFWCNPISGHATLYWYQQILGQGPKLLIQFQNNGVVDDSQLPKDRFSAERLKGVDSTLKIQPAKLEDSAVYLCASSLELWDRNSPLHFGNGTRLTVT.

There are a few counts of this clone. The chain combines TRBV5-5 with TRBJ2-7; no clear D gene. Germline V gives CDR1 SGHKS, CDR2 YYEKEE (reference sequence). Trimming took off 1 base at V and 6 bases at J, with 11 bases between the two ends. The CDR3 covers 13 residues. As DNA, the CDR3 is TGTGCCAGCAGCTTGTCCCACAGCCTCGAGCAGTACTTC. Residues: CASSLSHSLEQYF.

The chain joins TRBV7-3 to TRBJ2-3; 12 nucleotides line up with TRBD2. Germline V gene data show CDR1 as SGHTA and CDR2 as FQGTGA. CDR3 length: 18 amino acids. V lost 5 bases, J lost 3 bases, and 12 bases stayed unmatched. The DNA of the CDR3 is TGTGCCAGCAGCCCCCGAGGGGCTAGCGGGGGGGCAACAGATACGCAGTATTTT. This codes for CASSPRGASGGATDTQYF.

V and J are TRBV13 and TRBJ2-3; 14 bases are a match to TRBD2. The V segment lost 5 bases and the J segment 1 base; nucleotides outside the gene matches: 11. There are 19 residues in the CDR3. From germline, CDR1 is PRHDT and CDR2 FYEKMQ (reference sequence). For the CDR3, the DNA is TGTGCCAGCAGCGCGACCGGACTAGCGGGGGGCCCTGGCACAGATACGCAGTATTTT. Its protein is CASSATGLAGGPGTDTQYF.

The rearrangement uses TRBV2 and TRBJ1-5, with 7 positions matching TRBD1. V gave up 6 bases and J gave up 7 bases; unmatched junction bases: 12. The germline V gene has CDR1 SNHLY and CDR2 FYNNEI. The CDR3 sequence is 15 residues long. CDR3 sequence: CASSYTTGLVQPQHF. As DNA, the CDR3 is TGTGCCAGCAGCTATACGACAGGGCTGGTCCAGCCCCAGCATTTT.

The chain carries TRBV10-3 and TRBJ2-2, with a tentative D call TRBD2 (5 bases). CDR1 is ENHRY, CDR2 SYGVKD, per germline. V was shortened by 8 bases and J by 8 bases, with 12 bases between the two germline ends. The CDR3 is 12 amino acids. The CDR3 DNA reads TGTGCCATCGAGGGCGCGACGGGGGAGCTGTTTTTT. It translates to CAIEGATGELFF.